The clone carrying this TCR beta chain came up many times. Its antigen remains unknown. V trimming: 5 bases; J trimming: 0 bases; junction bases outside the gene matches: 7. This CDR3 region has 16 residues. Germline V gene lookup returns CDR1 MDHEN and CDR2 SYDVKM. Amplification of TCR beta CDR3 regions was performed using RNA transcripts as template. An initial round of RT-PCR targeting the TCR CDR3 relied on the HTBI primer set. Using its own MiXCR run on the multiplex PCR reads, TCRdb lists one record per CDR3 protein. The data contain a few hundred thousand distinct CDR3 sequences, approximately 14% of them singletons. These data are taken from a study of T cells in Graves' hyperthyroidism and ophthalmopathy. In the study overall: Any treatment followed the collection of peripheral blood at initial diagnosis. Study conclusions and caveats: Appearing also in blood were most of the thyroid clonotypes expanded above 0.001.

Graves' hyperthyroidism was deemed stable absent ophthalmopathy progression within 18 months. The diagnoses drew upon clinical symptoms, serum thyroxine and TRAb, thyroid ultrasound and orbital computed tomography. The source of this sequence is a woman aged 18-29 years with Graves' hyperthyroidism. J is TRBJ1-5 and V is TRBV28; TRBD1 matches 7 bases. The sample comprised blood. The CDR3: CASSPWTGSSNQPQHF. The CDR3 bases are TGTGCCAGCAGTCCATGGACAGGTTCTAGCAATCAGCCCCAGCATTTT.